A single T cell receptor beta chain is shown here with its context. The V gene's germline CDR1 is LNHNV and CDR2 YYDKDF (reference sequence). After removal of 5 bases from V and 6 bases from J, the junction contained 11 bases not matched to a gene. The length of the CDR3 is 16 residues. The assay was immunoSEQ multiplex PCR, and TCRdb's table has in-frame clones only and misses some. The sample lists over 120,000 clones, 92% occurring once. The data stem from a study of T cell responses to AZD1222 COVID-19 vaccine. The chain uses TRBV15 and TRBJ2-1; 9 nucleotides agree with TRBD2. The sample here was peripheral blood, taken on day 0 of AZD1222 vaccination. This clonotype originated in an adult in good health. Here the CDR3 reads CATSRNLAGSGNEQFF. CDR3 coding DNA: TGTGCCACCAGCCGAAATCTAGCGGGATCTGGCAATGAGCAGTTCTTC. The whole variable domain, filled in from reference TRBV15 and TRBJ2-1, reads DAMVIQNPRYQVTQFGKPVTLSCSQTLNHNVMYWYQQKSSQAPKLLFHYYDKDFNNEADTPDNFQSRRPNTSFCFLDIRSPGLGDTAMYLCATSRNLAGSGNEQFFGPGTRLTVL.